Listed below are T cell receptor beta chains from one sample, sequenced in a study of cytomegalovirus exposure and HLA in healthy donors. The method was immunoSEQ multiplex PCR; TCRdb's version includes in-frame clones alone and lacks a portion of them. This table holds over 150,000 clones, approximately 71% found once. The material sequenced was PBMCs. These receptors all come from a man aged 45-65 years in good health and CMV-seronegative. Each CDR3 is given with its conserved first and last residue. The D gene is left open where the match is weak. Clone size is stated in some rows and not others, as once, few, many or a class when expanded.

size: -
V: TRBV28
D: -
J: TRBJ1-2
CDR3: CASSSEFYGYTF
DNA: TGTGCCAGCTCAAGCGAGTTCTATGGCTACACCTTC

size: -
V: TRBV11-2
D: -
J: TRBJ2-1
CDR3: CASSLVRWANEQFF
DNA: TGTGCCAGCAGCTTAGTGCGCTGGGCCAATGAGCAGTTCTTC

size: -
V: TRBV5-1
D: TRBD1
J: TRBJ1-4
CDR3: CASSAAGDRGEKLFF
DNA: TGCGCCAGCAGCGCCGCCGGGGACAGGGGAGAAAAACTGTTTTTT

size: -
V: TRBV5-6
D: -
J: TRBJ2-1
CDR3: CASSPGLYNEQFF
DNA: TGTGCCAGCAGCCCGGGACTCTACAATGAGCAGTTCTTC

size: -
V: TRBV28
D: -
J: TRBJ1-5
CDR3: CASSWEPGRTNQPQHF
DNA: TGTGCCAGCAGTTGGGAGCCAGGGAGGACTAATCAGCCCCAGCATTTT

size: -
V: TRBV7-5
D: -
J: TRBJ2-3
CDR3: CVRSLVMGLERGVARTDTQYF
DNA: TGTGTCAGAAGCTTAGTTATGGGATTGGAGCGGGGGGTCGCCCGCACAGATACGCAGTATTTT

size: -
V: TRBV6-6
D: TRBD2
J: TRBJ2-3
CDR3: CASNRAGGPVDTQYF
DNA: TGTGCCAGCAATAGAGCGGGGGGGCCGGTTGATACGCAGTATTTT

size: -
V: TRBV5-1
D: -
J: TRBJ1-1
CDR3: CASSLEWAGNTEAFF
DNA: TGCGCCAGCAGCTTGGAGTGGGCAGGGAACACTGAAGCTTTCTTT

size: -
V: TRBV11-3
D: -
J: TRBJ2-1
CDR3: CASSLDLSASYNEQFF
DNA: TGTGCCAGCAGCTTAGACCTTAGCGCGTCCTACAATGAGCAGTTCTTC

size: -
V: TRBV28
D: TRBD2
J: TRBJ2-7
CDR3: CASSPGTSGGYEQYF
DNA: TGTGCCAGCAGTCCCGGGACTAGCGGGGGCTACGAGCAGTACTTC

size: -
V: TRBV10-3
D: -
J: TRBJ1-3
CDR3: CAISPGLNSGNTIYF
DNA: TGTGCCATCAGTCCGGGACTCAACTCTGGAAACACCATATATTTT

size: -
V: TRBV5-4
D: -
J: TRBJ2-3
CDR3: CASSLALASHSTDTQYF
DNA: TGTGCCAGCAGCTTGGCCCTGGCTAGCCATTCCACAGATACGCAGTATTTT

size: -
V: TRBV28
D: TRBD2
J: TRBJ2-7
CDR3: CASSLWTSGEGEQYF
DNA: TGTGCCAGCAGTTTATGGACTAGCGGGGAAGGCGAGCAGTACTTC

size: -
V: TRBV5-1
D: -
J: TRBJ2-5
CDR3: CASSLALGAGEETQYF
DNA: TGCGCCAGCAGCTTGGCCTTGGGAGCAGGCGAAGAGACCCAGTACTTC

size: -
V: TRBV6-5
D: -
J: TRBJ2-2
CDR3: CASRGLLNGELFF
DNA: TGTGCCAGCAGGGGCCTACTCAACGGGGAGCTGTTTTTT

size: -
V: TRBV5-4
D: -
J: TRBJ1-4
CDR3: CASSSGSSTNEKLFF
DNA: TGTGCCAGCAGCTCAGGGTCTTCAACTAATGAAAAACTGTTTTTT

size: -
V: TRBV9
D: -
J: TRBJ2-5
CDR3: CASSVDASEVSQYF
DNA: TGTGCCAGCAGCGTAGATGCTAGCGAGGTTTCCCAGTACTTC

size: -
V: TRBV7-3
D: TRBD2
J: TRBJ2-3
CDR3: CASRSGRGGRDTQYF
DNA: TGTGCCAGCAGATCGGGGCGGGGGGGCCGGGATACGCAGTATTTT

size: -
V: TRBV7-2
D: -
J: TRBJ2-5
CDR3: CASSLDPSETQYF
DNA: TGTGCCAGCAGCTTAGATCCCTCAGAGACCCAGTACTTC

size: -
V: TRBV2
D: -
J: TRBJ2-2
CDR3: CASSQNTGELFF
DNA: TGTGCCAGCAGTCAGAACACCGGGGAGCTGTTTTTT

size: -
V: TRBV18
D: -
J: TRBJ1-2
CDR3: CASSPRQNDGYTF
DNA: TGTGCCAGCTCACCACGACAGAACGATGGCTACACCTTC

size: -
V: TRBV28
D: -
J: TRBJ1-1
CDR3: CASSSGGPLRNTEAFF
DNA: TGTGCCAGCAGTTCGGGAGGGCCCCTGAGGAACACTGAAGCTTTCTTT

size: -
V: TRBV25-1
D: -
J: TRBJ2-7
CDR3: CASHRRPSYGQYF
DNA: TGTGCCAGCCACAGGCGCCCTTCCTACGGGCAGTACTTC

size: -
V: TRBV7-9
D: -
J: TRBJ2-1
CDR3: CASSLAVQGTKQFF
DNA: TGTGCCAGCAGCTTAGCTGTACAGGGAACCAAGCAGTTCTTC

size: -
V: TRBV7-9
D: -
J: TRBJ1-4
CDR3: CASTSATGYNEKLFF
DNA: TGTGCCAGCACTTCGGCCACAGGGTATAATGAAAAACTGTTTTTT

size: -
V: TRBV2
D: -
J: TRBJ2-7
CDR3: CVSTPRGGTSEQYF
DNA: TGTGTCAGCACTCCCCGGGGAGGTACGAGTGAGCAGTACTTC

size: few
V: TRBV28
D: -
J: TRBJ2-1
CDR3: CASRTRDILYNEQFF
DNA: TGTGCCAGCAGAACCAGAGACATTCTTTACAATGAGCAGTTCTTC

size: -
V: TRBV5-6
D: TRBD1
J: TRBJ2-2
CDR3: CASSRTGTGAGELFF
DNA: TGTGCCAGCAGCCGAACCGGGACAGGGGCCGGGGAGCTGTTTTTT

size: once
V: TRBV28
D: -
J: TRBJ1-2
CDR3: CASSLGQGLGYTF
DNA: TGTGCCAGCAGTTTAGGGCAGGGACTTGGCTACACCTTC

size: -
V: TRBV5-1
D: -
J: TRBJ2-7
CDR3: CASSLQGSYEQYF
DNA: TGCGCCAGCAGCTTGCAGGGGTCCTACGAGCAGTACTTC

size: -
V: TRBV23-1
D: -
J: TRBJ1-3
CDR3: CASSPVITGPNDLGNTIYF
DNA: TGCGCCAGCAGTCCCGTAATTACAGGGCCTAATGACCTCGGAAACACCATATATTTT

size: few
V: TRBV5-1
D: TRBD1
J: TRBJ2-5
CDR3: CASSLGQVGKTQYF
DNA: TGCGCCAGCAGCCTTGGACAGGTTGGGAAGACCCAGTACTTC

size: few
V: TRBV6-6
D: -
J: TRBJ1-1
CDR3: CASSYMGRDTEAFF
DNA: TGTGCCAGCAGTTACATGGGGCGCGACACTGAAGCTTTCTTT

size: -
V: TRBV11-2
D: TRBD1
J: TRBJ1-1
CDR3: CASSATGGTEAFF
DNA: TGTGCCAGCAGCGCCACAGGGGGCACTGAAGCTTTCTTT

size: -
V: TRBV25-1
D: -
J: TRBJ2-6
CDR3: CASSRGANVLTF
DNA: TGTGCCAGCAGTCGTGGGGCCAACGTCCTGACTTTC

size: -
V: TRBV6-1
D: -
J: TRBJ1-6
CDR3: CASSVGGAGNSPLHF
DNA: TGTGCCAGCAGTGTTGGGGGCGCAGGGAATTCACCCCTCCACTTT

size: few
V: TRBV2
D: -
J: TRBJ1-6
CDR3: CASTTHSNSPLHF
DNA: TGTGCCAGCACTACTCATTCGAATTCACCCCTCCACTTT

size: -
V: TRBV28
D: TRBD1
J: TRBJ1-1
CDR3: CASSLSTIQGADTEAFF
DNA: TGTGCCAGCAGTTTATCCACTATACAGGGGGCGGACACTGAAGCTTTCTTT

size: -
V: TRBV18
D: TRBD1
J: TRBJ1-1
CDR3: CASSPGTEAFF
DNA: TGTGCCAGCTCACCCGGGACAGAGGCTTTCTTT

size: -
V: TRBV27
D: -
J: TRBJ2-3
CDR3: CASSFTAGLGQSTDTQYF
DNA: TGTGCCAGCAGTTTTACCGCGGGACTGGGACAGAGCACAGATACGCAGTATTTT